The 16 T cell receptor beta chains reported below all come from one sample, sequenced in a study of identical twins. Each CDR3 protein is one row after TCRdb ran MiXCR on the 5' RACE reads. The sample includes some 630,000 distinct CDR3 sequences, roughly 7.2% of them seen just once. The same sample was also studied in work on yellow fever vaccine responses in identical twins.

Sequenced: PBMCs. The receptors were sampled from a woman under 30 in good health.

This clonotype was counted many times. This chain joins TRBV28 and TRBJ1-2; D is ambiguous. Germline CDR1 and CDR2: MDHEN and SYDVKM. The CDR3 length is 14 residues. V shed 3 bases and J shed 1 base, with 9 bases lying between them. The CDR3 nucleotides are TGTGCCAGCAGTTTCGCCGTAGTTAACTATGGCTACACCTTC. This gives the protein CASSFAVVNYGYTF.

This clonotype was counted a few times. This rearrangement joins TRBV2 to TRBJ2-2; TRBD1 might be the D (6 bases). The CDR3 covers 13 residues. The germline V and J ends were trimmed by 7 bases and 5 bases, with 11 bases remaining between them. Germline values: CDR1 SNHLY, CDR2 FYNNEI. CDR3 sequence reads: CASNRVGTGELFF. The CDR3 DNA reads TGTGCCAGCAACAGGGTCGGTACCGGGGAGCTGTTTTTT. Complete variable domain (other parts from reference TRBV2 and TRBJ2-2): EPEVTQTPSHQVTQMGQEVILRCVPISNHLYFYWYRQILGQKVEFLVSFYNNEISEKSEIFDDQFSVERPDGSNFTLKIRSTKLEDSAMYFCASNRVGTGELFFGEGSRLTVL.

The table lists this clonotype with many counts. This chain connects TRBV10-2 to TRBJ2-1; D is unresolved. This CDR3 has 10 amino acids. Germline lookup yields CDR1 WSHSY and CDR2 SAAADI. Trimming removed 8 bases at V and 9 bases at J, with 8 bases between. Here the CDR3 reads CASGSLEQFF. CDR3 coding DNA: TGCGCCAGCGGAAGCCTTGAGCAGTTCTTC.

The table lists this clonotype with many counts. The chain employs TRBV7-9 and TRBJ1-3; possibly TRBD1 for D (6 bases). V lost 8 bases and J lost 0, with 11 bases in between. This CDR3 is 14 amino acids long. Germline V gene sequence: CDR1 SEHNR, CDR2 FQNEAQ (reference sequence). Here the CDR3 reads CASGSTGSGNTIYF. In DNA form, the CDR3 reads TGTGCCAGCGGCTCGACAGGCTCTGGAAACACCATATATTTT.

The chain uses TRBV6-6 and TRBJ2-7, with D possibly matching TRBD1 (6 bases). This CDR3 has 13 residues. V lost 4 bases and J 5 bases, leaving 12 bases between the germline ends. In germline, CDR1 is MNHNY, CDR2 SVGAGI (reference sequence). CDR3 in amino acids: CASSLDSPNEQYV. CDR3 DNA: TGTGCCAGCAGTTTGGACAGTCCTAACGAGCAGTACGTC.

This clonotype has ten or more counts. V usage is TRBV20-1 and J usage is TRBJ2-7; 10 bases agree with TRBD2. Germline loops: CDR1 DFQATT, CDR2 SNEGSKA (reference sequence). There are 14 residues in the CDR3. J gave up 3 bases and V 3 bases, and 5 bases lay outside the gene matches. Written as DNA, the CDR3 is TGCAGTGCTAGGACTAGCGGGCGGGGCTACGAGCAGTACTTC. This sequence encodes CSARTSGRGYEQYF.

This chain connects TRBV9 to TRBJ2-7; D tentatively fits TRBD1 or TRBD2 (5 bases each). Germline loops: CDR1 SGDLS, CDR2 YYNGEE. The V and J ends lost 4 bases and 5 bases respectively, with 10 bases between them. This CDR3 region has 12 residues. The CDR3 loop reads CASSPGADEQYF. CDR3 DNA: TGTGCCAGCAGCCCCGGGGCTGACGAGCAGTACTTC.

This clonotype was recorded many times. The chain carries TRBV12-3 or TRBV12-4 and TRBJ1-5; D gene uncertain. The length of the CDR3 is 12 residues. Trimming pared 3 bases from V and 8 bases from J, leaving 8 bases between. The CDR3 region is CASSLDPEPQHF. CDR3 DNA sequence: TGTGCCAGCAGTTTGGACCCTGAGCCCCAGCATTTT.

This clonotype was observed at least ten times. This chain joins TRBV6-1 and TRBJ2-3, with D perhaps TRBD1 or TRBD2 (5 bases each). Trimming removed 6 bases at V and 3 bases at J, with 16 bases between. The CDR3 length is 15 residues. Germline CDR1 MNHNS, CDR2 SASEGT. The chain's CDR3 is CASSSGRPGTDTQYF. The CDR3 DNA reads as TGTGCCAGCAGCTCGGGACGGCCGGGGACAGATACGCAGTATTTT.

V is TRBV12-3 or TRBV12-4 and J is TRBJ2-6; D assignment may be TRBD1 or TRBD2 (6 bases each). Deletions cut 6 bases from V and 3 bases from J, with 9 bases between. CDR3 length equals 14 residues. The CDR3 protein is CASRKGGGANVLTF. The CDR3 DNA sequence: TGTGCCAGCAGAAAGGGGGGTGGGGCCAACGTCCTGACTTTC.

This clonotype has at least ten counts. This chain joins TRBV29-1 and TRBJ1-1; D is uncertain. V lost 3 bases to trimming and J lost 1 base, with 9 bases between them. Per the germline V gene, CDR1 is SQVTM and CDR2 is ANQGSEA. The CDR3 runs to 13 residues. The CDR3 region is CSVEVQPNTEAFF. The CDR3 DNA is TGCAGCGTTGAGGTACAGCCGAACACTGAAGCTTTCTTT.

The chain combines TRBV3-1 with TRBJ2-7; D gene uncertain. Trimming removed 3 bases from V and 4 bases from J, with 10 bases in between. CDR3 length: 13 residues. Germline CDR1 LGHDT, CDR2 YNNKEL (reference sequence). In DNA, the CDR3 is TGTGCCAGCAGCCAGGAGACGGGTTACGAGCAGTACGTC. It codes for CASSQETGYEQYV.

This clonotype was seen only a few times. The chain couples TRBV7-8 to TRBJ2-1; TRBD2 aligns across 10 bases. The CDR3 runs 16 residues. Trimming removed 2 bases from V and 2 bases from J; junction bases left unmatched: 3. CDR1 is SGHVS and CDR2 is FQNEAQ in the germline V gene. CDR3 sequence (DNA): TGTGCCAGCAGCTTAAGGGGACTAGCGACCTACAATGAGCAGTTCTTC. It translates to CASSLRGLATYNEQFF.

In this sample, this clonotype turned up a few times. V gene TRBV20-1 combines with J gene TRBJ1-2, with 8 bases fitting TRBD1. Per the germline V gene, CDR1 is DFQATT and CDR2 is SNEGSKA (reference sequence). CDR3 length: 12 amino acids. For the CDR3, the DNA is TGCCTAGGACAGGGTTTCAGCTATGGCTACACCTTC. Translated: CLGQGFSYGYTF.

This clonotype was seen a few times. This chain connects TRBV7-8 to TRBJ2-1; TRBD2 aligns across 9 bases. The CDR3 has 17 residues. Germline CDR1 is SGHVS and CDR2 is FQNEAQ. V shed 1 base, J shed 4 bases, and the junction held 8 bases outside the gene matches. CDR3 residues: CASSLVGSGRGYNEQFF. The CDR3 coding sequence is TGTGCCAGCAGCTTAGTCGGTAGCGGGAGAGGGTACAATGAGCAGTTCTTC.

This clonotype was observed a few times. The V call is TRBV10-2, the J call TRBJ2-3; no definite D call. V was clipped by 4 bases and J by 2 bases, with 10 bases between them. This CDR3 is built from 14 residues. CDR1 and CDR2 (germline): WSHSY, SAAADI. CDR3 protein: CASSAWTATDTQYF. CDR3 sequence (DNA): TGCGCCAGCAGTGCGTGGACGGCCACAGATACGCAGTATTTT.